Below, one T cell receptor beta chain is given with its context. Its antigen is as yet unknown. These data originate in a study of T cell responses to AZD1222 COVID-19 vaccine. The CDR3 has 13 amino acids. V was trimmed by 0 bases and J by 1 base, leaving 6 bases between them. In germline, CDR1 is GTSNPN, CDR2 SVGIG (reference sequence). Findings and limits, study-wide: Vaccination with two AZD1222 doses was followed by a rise in Spike-specific TCR breadth and depth. At study baseline, merely six AZD1222 recipients were seropositive. Among the donors, most were white British and more were female, and clonal diversity was possibly underestimated.

Clones were sequenced by immunoSEQ multiplex PCR, and TCRdb holds only the in-frame ones, with some missing. The table includes approximately 74,000 clones, 65% to 85% detected once. The receptor was derived from an adult in good health. The sample was peripheral blood, taken on day 0 of AZD1222 vaccination. V gene TRBV30 combines with J gene TRBJ1-1; D remains unclear. CDR3 sequence (DNA): TGTGCCTGGAGTGTAGGAGGGAACACTGAAGCTTTCTTT. Its translation: CAWSVGGNTEAFF.